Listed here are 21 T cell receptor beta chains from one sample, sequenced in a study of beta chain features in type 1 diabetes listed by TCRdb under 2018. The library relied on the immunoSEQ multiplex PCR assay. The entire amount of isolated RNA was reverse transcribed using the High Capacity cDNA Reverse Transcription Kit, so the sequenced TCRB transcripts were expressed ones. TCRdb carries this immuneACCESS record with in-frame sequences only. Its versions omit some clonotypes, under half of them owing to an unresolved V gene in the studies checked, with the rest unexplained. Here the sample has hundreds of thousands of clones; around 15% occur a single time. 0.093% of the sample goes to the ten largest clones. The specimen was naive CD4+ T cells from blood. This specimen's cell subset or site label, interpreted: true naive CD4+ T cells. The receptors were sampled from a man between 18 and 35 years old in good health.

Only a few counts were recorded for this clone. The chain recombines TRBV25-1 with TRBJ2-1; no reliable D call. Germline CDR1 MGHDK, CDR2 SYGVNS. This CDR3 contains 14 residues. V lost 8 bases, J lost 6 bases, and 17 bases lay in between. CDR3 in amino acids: CASQDGSLANEQFF. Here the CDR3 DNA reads TGTGCCAGCCAAGACGGTTCCTTGGCCAATGAGCAGTTCTTC.

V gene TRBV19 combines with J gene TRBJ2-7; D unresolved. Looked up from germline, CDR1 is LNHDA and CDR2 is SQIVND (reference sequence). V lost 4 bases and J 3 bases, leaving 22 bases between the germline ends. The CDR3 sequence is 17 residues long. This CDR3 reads CASSRLAQYPENYEQYF. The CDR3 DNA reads TGTGCCAGTAGTAGGCTCGCTCAATATCCCGAAAACTACGAGCAGTACTTC.

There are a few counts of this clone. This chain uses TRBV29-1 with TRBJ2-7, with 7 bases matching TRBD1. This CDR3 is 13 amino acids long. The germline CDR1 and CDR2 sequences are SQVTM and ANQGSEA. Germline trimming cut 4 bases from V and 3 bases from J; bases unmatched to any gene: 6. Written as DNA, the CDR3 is TGCAGCGTTGTGGGGCAGGGGGACTACGAGCAGTACTTC. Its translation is CSVVGQGDYEQYF.

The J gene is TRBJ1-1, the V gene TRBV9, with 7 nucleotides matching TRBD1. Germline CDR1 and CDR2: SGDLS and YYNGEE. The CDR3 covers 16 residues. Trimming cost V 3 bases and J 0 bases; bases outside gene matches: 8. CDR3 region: CASSAGPGQLNTEAFF. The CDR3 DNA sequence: TGTGCCAGCAGCGCAGGACCGGGACAGCTGAACACTGAAGCTTTCTTT.

CDR3 protein: CASSLGVTYEQYF. DNA of the CDR3: TGTGCCAGCAGCTTGGGGGTTACCTACGAGCAGTACTTC. The chain employs TRBV7-8 and TRBJ2-7; possibly TRBD1 or TRBD2 for D (5 bases each). Germline V gene data show CDR1 as SGHVS and CDR2 as FQNEAQ. Trimming took 3 bases from V and 2 from J, leaving 8 bases between them. The CDR3 extends over 13 amino acids.

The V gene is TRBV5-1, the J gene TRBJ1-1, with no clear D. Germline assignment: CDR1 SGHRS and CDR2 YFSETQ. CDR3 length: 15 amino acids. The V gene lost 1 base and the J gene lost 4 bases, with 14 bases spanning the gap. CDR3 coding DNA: TGCGCCAGCAGCTTGTTGTCGGGGAAAGGCACTGAAGCTTTCTTT. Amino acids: CASSLLSGKGTEAFF.

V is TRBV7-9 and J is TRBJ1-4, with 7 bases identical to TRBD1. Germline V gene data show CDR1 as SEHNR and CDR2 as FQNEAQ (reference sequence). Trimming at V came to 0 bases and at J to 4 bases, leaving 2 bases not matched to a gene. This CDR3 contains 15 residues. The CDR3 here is CASSLAGTVNEKLFF. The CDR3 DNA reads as TGTGCCAGCAGCTTAGCCGGGACAGTTAATGAAAAACTGTTTTTT.

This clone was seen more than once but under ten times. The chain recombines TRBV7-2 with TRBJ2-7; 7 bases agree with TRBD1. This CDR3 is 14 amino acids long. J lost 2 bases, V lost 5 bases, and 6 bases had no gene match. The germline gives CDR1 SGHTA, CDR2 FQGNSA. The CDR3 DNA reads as TGTGCCAGCAGCAATCCGGGACAGACCTACGAGCAGTACTTC. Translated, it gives CASSNPGQTYEQYF.

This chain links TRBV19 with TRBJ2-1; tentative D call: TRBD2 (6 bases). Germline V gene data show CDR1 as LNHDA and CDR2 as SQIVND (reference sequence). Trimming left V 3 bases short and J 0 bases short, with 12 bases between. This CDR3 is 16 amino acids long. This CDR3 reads CASSMTTGSSYNEQFF. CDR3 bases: TGTGCCAGTAGTATGACTACCGGGAGCTCCTACAATGAGCAGTTCTTC.

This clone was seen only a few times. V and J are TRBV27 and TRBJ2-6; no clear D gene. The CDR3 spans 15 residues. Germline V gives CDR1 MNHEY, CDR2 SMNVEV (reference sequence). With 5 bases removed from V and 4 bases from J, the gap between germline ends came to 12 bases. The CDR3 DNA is TGTGCCAGCAGTACCCTCTCTCTGGGGGCCAACGTCCTGACTTTC. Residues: CASSTLSLGANVLTF.

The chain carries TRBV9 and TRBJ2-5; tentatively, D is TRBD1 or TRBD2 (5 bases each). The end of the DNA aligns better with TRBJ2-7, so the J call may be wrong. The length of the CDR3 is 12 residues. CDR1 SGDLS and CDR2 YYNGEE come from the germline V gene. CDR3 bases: TGTGCCAGCAGCGGCCCGGGACGCGAGCAGTACTTC. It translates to CASSGPGREQYF.

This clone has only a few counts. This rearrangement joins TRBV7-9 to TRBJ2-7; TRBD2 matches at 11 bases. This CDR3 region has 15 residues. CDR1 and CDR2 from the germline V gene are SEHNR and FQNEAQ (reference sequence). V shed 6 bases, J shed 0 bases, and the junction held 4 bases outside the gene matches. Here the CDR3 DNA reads TGTGCCAGCAGAGCTAGCGGGGGGAGCTCCTACGAGCAGTACTTC. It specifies CASRASGGSSYEQYF. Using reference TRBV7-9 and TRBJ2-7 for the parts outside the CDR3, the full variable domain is DTGVSQNPRHKITKRGQNVTFRCDPISEHNRLYWYRQTLGQGPEFLTYFQNEAQLEKSRLLSDRFSAERPKGSFSTLEIQRTEQGDSAMYLCASRASGGSSYEQYFGPGTRLTVT.

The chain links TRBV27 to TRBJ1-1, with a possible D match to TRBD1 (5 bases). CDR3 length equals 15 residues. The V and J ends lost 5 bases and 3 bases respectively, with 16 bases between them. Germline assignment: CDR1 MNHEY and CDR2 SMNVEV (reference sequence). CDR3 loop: CASSERGRGDTEAFF. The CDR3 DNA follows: TGTGCCAGCAGTGAAAGGGGTCGCGGGGACACTGAAGCTTTCTTT.

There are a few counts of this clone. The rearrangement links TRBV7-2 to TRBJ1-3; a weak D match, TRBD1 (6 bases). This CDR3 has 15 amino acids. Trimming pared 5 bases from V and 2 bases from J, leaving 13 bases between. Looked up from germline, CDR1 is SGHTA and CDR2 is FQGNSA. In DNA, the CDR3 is TGTGCCAGCAGCATAAAAACAGGGCCTGGAAACACCATATATTTT. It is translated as CASSIKTGPGNTIYF.

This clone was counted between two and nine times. DNA of the CDR3: TGTGCCAGCAGCTTGGCGGGGGCCGGGATTACTGAAGCTTTCTTT. It translates to CASSLAGAGITEAFF. This chain links TRBV5-4 with TRBJ1-1, with D perhaps matching TRBD1 (6 bases). CDR3 length: 15 amino acids. Germline CDR1 reads SGHNT; CDR2 reads YYREEE (reference sequence). The V and J ends lost 0 bases and 5 bases respectively, with 14 bases between them.

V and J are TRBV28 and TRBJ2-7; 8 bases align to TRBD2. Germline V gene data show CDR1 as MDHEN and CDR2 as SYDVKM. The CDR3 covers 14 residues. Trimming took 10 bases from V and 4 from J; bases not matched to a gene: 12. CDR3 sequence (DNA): TGTGCCACCATAAAGGAACTAGCGGTATACGAGCAGTACTTC. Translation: CATIKELAVYEQYF.

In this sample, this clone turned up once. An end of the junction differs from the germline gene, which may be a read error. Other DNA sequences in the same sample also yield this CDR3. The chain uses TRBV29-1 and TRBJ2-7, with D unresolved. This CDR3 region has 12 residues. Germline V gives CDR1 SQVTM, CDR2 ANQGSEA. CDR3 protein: CSVAKENHEQYF. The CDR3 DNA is TGCAGCGTTGCAAAGGAAAACCACGAGCAATACTTC.

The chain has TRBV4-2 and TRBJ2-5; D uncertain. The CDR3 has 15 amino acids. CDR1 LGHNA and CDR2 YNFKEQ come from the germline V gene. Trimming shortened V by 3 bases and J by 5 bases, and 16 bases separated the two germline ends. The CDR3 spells CASSQRAVNRETQYF. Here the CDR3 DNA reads TGTGCCAGCAGCCAGCGAGCTGTTAATCGGGAGACCCAGTACTTC.

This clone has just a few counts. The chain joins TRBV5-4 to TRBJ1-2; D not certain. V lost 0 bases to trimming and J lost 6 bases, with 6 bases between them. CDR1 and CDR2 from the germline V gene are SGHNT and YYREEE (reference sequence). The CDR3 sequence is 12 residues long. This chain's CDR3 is CASSLGTDGYTF. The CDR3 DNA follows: TGTGCCAGCAGCTTGGGGACGGATGGCTACACCTTC.

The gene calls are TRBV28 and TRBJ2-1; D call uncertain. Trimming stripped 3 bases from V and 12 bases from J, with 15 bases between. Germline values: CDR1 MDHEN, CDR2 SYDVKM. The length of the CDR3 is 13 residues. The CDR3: CASSFSGSGVQFF. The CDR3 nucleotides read TGTGCCAGCAGTTTTTCGGGCAGTGGTGTGCAGTTCTTC.

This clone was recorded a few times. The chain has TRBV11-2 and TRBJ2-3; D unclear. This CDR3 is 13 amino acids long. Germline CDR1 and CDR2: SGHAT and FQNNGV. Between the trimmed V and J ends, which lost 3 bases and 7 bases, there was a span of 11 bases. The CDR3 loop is CASSFPPSHTQYF. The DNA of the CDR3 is TGTGCCAGCAGCTTTCCCCCTTCACATACGCAGTATTTT. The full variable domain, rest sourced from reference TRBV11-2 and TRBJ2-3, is EAGVAQSPRYKIIEKRQSVAFWCNPISGHATLYWYQQILGQGPKLLIQFQNNGVVDDSQLPKDRFSAERLKGVDSTLKIQPAKLEDSAVYLCASSFPPSHTQYFGPGTRLTVL.